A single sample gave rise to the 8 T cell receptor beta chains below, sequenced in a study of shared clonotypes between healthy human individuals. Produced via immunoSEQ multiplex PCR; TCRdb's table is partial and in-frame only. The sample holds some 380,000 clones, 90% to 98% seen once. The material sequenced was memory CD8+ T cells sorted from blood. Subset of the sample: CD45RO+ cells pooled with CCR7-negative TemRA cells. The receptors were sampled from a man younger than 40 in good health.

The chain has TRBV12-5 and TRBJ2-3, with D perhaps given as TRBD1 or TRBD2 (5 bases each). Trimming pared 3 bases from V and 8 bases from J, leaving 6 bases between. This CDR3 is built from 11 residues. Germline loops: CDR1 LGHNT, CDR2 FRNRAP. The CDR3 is CASGFGGTQYF. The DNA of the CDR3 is TGTGCTAGTGGTTTTGGGGGTACGCAGTATTTT.

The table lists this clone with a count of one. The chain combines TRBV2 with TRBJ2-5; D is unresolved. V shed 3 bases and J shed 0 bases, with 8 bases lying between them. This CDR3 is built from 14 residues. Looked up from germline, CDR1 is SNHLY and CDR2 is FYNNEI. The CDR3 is CASSESRYQETQYF. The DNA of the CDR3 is TGTGCCAGCAGTGAGAGTCGGTACCAAGAGACCCAGTACTTC.

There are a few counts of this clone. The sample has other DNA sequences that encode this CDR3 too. CDR3 sequence (DNA): TGCGCCAGCAGCTTGGACAGCAATCAGCCCCAGCATTTT. Translated, it gives CASSLDSNQPQHF. This chain links TRBV5-1 with TRBJ1-5; D not resolved. CDR1 and CDR2 from the germline V gene are SGHRS and YFSETQ. CDR3 size: 13 residues. Deletions cut 0 bases from V and 1 base from J, with 2 bases between.

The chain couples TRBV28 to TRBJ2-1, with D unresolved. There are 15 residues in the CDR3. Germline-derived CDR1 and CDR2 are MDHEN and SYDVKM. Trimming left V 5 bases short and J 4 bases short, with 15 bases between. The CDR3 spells CASSQQSGPYNEQFF. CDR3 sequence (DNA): TGTGCCAGCAGTCAACAGTCGGGTCCTTACAATGAGCAGTTCTTC.

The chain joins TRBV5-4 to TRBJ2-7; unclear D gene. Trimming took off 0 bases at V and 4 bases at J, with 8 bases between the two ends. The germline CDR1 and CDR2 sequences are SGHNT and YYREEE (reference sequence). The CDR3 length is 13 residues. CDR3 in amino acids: CASSLDQGYEQYF. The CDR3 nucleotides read TGTGCCAGCAGCTTGGATCAAGGGTACGAGCAGTACTTC.

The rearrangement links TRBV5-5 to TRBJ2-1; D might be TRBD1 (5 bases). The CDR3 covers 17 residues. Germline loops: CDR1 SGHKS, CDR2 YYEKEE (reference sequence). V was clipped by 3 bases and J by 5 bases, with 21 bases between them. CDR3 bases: TGTGCCAGCAGCTCCAAAGTACAGGCGGTTGTGAACAATGAGCAGTTCTTC. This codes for CASSSKVQAVVNNEQFF.

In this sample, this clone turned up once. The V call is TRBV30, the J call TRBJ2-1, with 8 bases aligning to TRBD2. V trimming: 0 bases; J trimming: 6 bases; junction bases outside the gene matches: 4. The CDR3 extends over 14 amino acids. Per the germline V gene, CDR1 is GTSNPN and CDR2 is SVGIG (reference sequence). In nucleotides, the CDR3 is TGTGCCTGGAGTGTGGGACTAGTAGGCAATGAGCAGTTCTTC. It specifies CAWSVGLVGNEQFF.

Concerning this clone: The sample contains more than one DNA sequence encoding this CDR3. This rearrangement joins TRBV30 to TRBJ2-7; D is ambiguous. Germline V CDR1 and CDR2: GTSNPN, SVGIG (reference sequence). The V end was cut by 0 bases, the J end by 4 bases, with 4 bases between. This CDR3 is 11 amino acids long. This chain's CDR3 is CAWSVQYEQYF. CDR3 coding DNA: TGTGCCTGGAGTGTACAATACGAGCAGTACTTC.